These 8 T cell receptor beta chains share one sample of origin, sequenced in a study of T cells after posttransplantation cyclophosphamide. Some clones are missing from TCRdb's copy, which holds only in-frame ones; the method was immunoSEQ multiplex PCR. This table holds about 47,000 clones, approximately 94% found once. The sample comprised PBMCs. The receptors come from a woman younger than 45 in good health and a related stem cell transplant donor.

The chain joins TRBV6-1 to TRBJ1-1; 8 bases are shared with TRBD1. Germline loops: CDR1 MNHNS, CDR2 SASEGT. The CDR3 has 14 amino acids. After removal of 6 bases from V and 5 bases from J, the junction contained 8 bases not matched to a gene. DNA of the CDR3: TGTGCCAGCAGGCCACAGGGGGAGGTAACTGAAGCTTTCTTT. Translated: CASRPQGEVTEAFF.

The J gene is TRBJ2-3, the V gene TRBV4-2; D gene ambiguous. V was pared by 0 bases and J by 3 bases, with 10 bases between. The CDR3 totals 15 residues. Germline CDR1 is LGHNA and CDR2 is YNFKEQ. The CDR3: CASSQDLGQTDTQYF. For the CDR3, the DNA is TGTGCCAGCAGCCAAGACCTTGGCCAGACAGATACGCAGTATTTT.

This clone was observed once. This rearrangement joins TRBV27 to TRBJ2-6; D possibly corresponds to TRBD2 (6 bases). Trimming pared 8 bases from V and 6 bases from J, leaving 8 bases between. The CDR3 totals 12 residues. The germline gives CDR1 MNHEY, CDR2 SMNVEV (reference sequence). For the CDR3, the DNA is TGTGCCAGCGGGACTCCGGCCAACGTCCTGACTTTC. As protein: CASGTPANVLTF.

CDR3 in amino acids: CASSRNRKRQGANEQYF. CDR3 sequence (DNA): TGTGCCAGCAGTCGGAACCGGAAGAGACAGGGGGCCAACGAGCAGTACTTC. The chain is built from TRBV28 and TRBJ2-7; TRBD1 matches at 10 bases. Looked up from germline, CDR1 is MDHEN and CDR2 is SYDVKM. V lost 5 bases to trimming and J lost 5 bases; unmatched junction nucleotides: 15. The CDR3 is made up of 17 amino acids.

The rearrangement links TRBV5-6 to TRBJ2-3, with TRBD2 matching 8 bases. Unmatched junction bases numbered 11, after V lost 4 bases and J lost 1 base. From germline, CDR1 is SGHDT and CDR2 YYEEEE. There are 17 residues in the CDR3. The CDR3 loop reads CASSQYGGAGGTDTQYF. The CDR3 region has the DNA TGTGCCAGCAGCCAATACGGAGGAGCGGGGGGCACAGATACGCAGTATTTT.

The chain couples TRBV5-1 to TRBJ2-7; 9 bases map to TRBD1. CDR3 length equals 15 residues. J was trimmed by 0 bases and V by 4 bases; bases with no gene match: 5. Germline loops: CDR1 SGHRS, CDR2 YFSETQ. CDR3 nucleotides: TGCGCCAGCAGCGCCGGGACAGGGAGCTCCTACGAGCAGTACTTC. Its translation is CASSAGTGSSYEQYF. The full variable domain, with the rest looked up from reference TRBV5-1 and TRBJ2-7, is KAGVTQTPRYLIKTRGQQVTLSCSPISGHRSVSWYQQTPGQGLQFLFEYFSETQRNKGNFPGRFSGRQFSNSRSEMNVSTLELGDSALYLCASSAGTGSSYEQYFGPGTRLTVT.

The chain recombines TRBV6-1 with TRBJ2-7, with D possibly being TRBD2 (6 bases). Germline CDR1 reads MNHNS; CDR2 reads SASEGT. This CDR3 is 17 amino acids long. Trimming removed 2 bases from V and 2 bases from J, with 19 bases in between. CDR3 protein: CASSELGAGQSPYEQYF. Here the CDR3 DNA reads TGTGCCAGCAGTGAACTGGGCGCGGGGCAGTCGCCCTACGAGCAGTACTTC.

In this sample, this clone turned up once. CDR3 amino acids: CASSPMRALQANEQFF. Written as DNA, the CDR3 is TGTGCCAGCAGTCCGATGCGCGCCCTCCAGGCCAATGAGCAGTTCTTC. The rearrangement links TRBV6-6 to TRBJ2-1; no definite D call. In germline, CDR1 is MNHNY, CDR2 SVGAGI (reference sequence). The CDR3 length is 16 residues. Trimming removed 5 bases at V and 6 bases at J, with 20 bases between.